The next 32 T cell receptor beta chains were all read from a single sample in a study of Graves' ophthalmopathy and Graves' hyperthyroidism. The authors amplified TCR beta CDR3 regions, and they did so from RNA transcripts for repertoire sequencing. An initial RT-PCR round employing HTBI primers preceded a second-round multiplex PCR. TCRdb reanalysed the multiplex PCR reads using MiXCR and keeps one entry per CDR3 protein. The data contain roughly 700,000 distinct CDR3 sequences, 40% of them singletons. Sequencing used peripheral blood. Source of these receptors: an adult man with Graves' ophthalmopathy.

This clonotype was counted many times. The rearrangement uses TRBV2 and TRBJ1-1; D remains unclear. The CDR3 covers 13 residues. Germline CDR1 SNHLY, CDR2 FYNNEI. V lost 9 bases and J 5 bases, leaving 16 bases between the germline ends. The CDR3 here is CASNERRRTEAFF. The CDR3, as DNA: TGTGCCAGTAACGAACGACGAAGGACTGAAGCTTTCTTT.

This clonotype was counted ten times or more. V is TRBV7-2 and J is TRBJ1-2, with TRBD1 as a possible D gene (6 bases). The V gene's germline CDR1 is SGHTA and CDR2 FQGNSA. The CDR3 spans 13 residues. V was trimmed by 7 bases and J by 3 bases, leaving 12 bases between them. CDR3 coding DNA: TGTGCCAGCAACACCCGGGGGCACTATGGCTACACCTTC. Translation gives CASNTRGHYGYTF.

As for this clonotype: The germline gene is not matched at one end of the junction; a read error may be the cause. CDR3 DNA: TGTGCCAGCAGTTTAGGCGGACAGGGGGCGATACTGAACTATGGCTACACCTTC. Its protein product is CASSLGGQGAILNYGYTF. This chain joins TRBV11-2 and TRBJ1-2; 11 nucleotides align to TRBD1. Germline CDR1 and CDR2: SGHAT and FQNNGV. The length of the CDR3 is 18 residues.

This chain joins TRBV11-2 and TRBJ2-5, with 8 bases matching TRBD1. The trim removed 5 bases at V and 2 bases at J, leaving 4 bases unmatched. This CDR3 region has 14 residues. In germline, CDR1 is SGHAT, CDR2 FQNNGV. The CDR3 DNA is TGTGCCAGCAGCAAGACAGGGGCGCAAGAGACCCAGTACTTC. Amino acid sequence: CASSKTGAQETQYF.

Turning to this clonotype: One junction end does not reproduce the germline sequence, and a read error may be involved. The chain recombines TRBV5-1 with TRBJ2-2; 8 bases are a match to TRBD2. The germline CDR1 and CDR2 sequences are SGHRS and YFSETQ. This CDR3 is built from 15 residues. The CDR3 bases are TGTGCCACCGGGGTGAGCGGGGGTGAAACCGGGGAGCTGTTTTTT. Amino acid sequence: CATGVSGGETGELFF.

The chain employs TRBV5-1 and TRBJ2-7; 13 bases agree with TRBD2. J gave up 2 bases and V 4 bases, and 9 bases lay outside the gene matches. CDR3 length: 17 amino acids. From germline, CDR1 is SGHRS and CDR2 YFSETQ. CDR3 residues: CASSQAGTSGIPYEQYF. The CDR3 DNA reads TGCGCCAGCAGCCAGGCCGGGACTAGCGGGATACCCTACGAGCAGTACTTC. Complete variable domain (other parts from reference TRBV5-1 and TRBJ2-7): KAGVTQTPRYLIKTRGQQVTLSCSPISGHRSVSWYQQTPGQGLQFLFEYFSETQRNKGNFPGRFSGRQFSNSRSEMNVSTLELGDSALYLCASSQAGTSGIPYEQYFGPGTRLTVT.

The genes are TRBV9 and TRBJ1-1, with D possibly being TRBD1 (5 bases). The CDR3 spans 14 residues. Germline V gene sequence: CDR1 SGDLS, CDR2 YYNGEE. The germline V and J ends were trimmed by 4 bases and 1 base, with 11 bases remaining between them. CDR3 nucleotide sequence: TGTGCCAGCAGCCCCGGGGCTACGAACACTGAAGCTTTCTTT. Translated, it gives CASSPGATNTEAFF.

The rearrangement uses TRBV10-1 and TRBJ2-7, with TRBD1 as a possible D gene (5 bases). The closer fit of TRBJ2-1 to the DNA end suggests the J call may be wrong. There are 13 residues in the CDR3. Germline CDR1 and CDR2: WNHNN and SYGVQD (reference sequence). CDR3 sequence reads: CASSTGPGYEQFF. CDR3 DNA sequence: TGCGCCAGCAGTACAGGACCAGGATATGAGCAGTTCTTC.

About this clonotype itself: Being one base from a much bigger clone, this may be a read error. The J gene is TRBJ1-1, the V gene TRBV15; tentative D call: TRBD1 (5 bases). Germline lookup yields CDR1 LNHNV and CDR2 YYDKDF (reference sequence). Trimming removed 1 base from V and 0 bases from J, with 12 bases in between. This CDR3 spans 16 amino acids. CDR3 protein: CATSRGGRVLNTEAFF. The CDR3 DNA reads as TGTGCCACCAGCAGAGGAGGCAGGGTTTTGAACACTGAAGCTTTCTTT.

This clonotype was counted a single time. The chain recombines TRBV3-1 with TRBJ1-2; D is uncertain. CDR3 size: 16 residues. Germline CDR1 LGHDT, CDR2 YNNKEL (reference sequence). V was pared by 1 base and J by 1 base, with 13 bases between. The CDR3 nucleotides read TGTGCCAGCAGCCAAGGATTGTCATACTTTAACTATGGCTACACCTTC. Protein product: CASSQGLSYFNYGYTF.

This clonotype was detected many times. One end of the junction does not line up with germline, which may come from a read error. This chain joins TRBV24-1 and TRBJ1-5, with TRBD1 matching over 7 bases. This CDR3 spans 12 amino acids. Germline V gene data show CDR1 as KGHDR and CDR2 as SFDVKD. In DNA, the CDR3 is TGCGCCAGCAGTTCAGGGGGTCAGCCCCAGCATTTT. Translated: CASSSGGQPQHF.

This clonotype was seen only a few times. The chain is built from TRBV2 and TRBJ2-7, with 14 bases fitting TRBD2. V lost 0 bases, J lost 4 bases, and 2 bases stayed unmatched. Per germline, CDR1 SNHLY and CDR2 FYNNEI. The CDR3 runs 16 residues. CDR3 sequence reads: CASSEAGLAGVYEQYF. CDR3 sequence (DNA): TGTGCCAGCAGTGAAGCGGGACTAGCGGGGGTTTACGAGCAGTACTTC.

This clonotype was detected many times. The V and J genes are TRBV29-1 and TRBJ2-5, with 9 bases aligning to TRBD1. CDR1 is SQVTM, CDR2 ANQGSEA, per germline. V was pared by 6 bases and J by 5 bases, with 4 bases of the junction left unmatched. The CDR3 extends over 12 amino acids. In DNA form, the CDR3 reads TGCAGCGTGGGGACAGGGTGGGAGACCCAGTACTTC. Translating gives CSVGTGWETQYF.

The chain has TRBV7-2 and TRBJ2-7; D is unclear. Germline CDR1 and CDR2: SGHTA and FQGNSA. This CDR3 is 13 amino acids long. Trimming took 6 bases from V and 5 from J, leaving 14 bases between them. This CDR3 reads CASRDVPGDEQYF. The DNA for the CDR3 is TGTGCCAGCAGAGACGTGCCTGGGGACGAGCAGTACTTC.

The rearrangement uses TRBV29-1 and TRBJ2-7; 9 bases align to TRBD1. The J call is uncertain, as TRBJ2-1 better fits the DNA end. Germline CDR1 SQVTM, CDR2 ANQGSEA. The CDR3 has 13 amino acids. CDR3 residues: CSVPGTGINEQFF. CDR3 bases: TGCAGCGTCCCTGGGACAGGGATAAATGAGCAGTTCTTC.

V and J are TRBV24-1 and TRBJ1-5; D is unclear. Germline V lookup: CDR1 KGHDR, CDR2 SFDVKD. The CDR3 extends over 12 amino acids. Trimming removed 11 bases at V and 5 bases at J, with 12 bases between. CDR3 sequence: CASSPRYQPQHF. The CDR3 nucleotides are TGTGCCAGCAGCCCGAGATATCAGCCCCAGCATTTT.

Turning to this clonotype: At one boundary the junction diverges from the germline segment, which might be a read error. The CDR3 region is CASSELTGGTEAFF. CDR3 in DNA: TGTGCCAGCAGTGAACTGACAGGGGGCACTGAAGCTTTCTTT. This chain links TRBV10-3 with TRBJ1-1, with 9 bases aligning to TRBD1. Per the germline V gene, CDR1 is ENHRY and CDR2 is SYGVKD. The CDR3 length is 14 residues.

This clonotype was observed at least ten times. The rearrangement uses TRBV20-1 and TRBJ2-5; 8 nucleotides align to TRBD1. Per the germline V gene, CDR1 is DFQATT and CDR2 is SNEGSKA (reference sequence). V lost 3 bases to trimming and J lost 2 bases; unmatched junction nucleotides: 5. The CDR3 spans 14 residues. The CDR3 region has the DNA TGCAGTGCTAGGGACAGGGAAAAACAAGAGACCCAGTACTTC. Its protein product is CSARDREKQETQYF.

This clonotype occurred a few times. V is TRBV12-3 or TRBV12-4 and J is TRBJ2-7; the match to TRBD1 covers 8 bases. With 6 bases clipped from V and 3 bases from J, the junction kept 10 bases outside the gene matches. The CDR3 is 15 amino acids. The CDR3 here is CASSQLRTGNYEQYF. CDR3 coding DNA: TGTGCCAGCAGCCAGCTGAGGACAGGGAACTACGAGCAGTACTTC.

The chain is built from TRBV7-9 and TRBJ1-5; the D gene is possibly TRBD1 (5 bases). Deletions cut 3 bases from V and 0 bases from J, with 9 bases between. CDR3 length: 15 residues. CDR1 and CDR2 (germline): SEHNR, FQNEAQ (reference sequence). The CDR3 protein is CASSFGTDSNQPQHF. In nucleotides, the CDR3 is TGTGCCAGCAGCTTTGGGACCGATAGCAATCAGCCCCAGCATTTT.

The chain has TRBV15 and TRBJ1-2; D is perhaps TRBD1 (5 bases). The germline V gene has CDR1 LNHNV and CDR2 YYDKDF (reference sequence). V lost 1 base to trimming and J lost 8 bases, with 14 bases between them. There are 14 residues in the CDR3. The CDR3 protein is CATSRGTPRLGYTF. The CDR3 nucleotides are TGTGCCACCAGCAGAGGGACACCTAGGCTCGGCTACACCTTC.

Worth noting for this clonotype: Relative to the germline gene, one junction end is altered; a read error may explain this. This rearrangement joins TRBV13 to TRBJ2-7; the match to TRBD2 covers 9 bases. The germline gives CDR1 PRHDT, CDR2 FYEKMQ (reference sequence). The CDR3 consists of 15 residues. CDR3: CASSSLGAGGGEQCF. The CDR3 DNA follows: TGTGCCAGCAGCTCCCTCGGAGCGGGAGGAGGGGAGCAGTGCTTC.

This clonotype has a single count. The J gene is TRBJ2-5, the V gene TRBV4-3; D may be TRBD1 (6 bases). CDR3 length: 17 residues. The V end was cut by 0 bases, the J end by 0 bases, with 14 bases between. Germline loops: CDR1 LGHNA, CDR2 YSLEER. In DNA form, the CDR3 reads TGCGCCAGCAGCCAAGATAACATGAGGGGGTACCAAGAGACCCAGTACTTC. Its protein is CASSQDNMRGYQETQYF.

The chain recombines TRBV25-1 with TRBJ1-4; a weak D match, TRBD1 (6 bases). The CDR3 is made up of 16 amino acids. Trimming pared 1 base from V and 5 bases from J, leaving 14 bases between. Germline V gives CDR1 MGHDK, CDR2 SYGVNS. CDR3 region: CASSESWVRGNEKLFF. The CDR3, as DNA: TGTGCCAGCAGTGAATCTTGGGTTAGGGGGAATGAAAAACTGTTTTTT.

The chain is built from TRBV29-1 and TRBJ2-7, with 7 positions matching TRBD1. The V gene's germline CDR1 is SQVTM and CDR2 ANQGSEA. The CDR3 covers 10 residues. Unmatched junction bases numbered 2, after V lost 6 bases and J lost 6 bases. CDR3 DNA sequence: TGCAGCGTCACAGGGGTCGAGCAGTACTTC. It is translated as CSVTGVEQYF.

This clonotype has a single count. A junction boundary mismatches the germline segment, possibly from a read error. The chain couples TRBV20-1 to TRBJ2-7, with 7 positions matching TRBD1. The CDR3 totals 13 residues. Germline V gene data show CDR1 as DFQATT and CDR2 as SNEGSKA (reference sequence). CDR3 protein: CSAREPGGYEKYF. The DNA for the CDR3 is TGCAGTGCTAGGGAGCCAGGGGGTTACGAGAAGTACTTC.

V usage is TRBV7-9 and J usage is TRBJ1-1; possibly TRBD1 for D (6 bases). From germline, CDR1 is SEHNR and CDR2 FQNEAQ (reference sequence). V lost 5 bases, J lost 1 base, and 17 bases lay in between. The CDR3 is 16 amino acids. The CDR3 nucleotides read TGTGCCAGCAGCCCGTTTCGGGGACACCCGAACACTGAAGCTTTCTTT. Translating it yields CASSPFRGHPNTEAFF.

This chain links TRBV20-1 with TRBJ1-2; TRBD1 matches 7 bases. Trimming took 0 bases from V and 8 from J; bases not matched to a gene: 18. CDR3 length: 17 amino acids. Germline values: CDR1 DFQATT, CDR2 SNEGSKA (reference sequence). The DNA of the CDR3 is TGCAGTGCTAGAGATAGCCTCCCCAGGGGGGCGCGGAAGGGCTACACCTTC. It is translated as CSARDSLPRGARKGYTF.

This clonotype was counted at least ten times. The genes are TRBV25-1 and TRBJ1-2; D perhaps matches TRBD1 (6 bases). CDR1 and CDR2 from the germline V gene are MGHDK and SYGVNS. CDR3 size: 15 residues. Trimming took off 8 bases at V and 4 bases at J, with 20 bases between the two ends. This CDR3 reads CASRGWSGEGYGYTF. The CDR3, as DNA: TGTGCCAGCCGGGGGTGGTCAGGGGAGGGCTATGGCTACACCTTC.

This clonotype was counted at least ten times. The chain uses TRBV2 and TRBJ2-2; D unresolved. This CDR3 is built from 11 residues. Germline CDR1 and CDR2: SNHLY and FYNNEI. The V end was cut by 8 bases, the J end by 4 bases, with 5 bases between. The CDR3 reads CASLVTGELFF. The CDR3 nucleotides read TGTGCCAGCCTGGTCACCGGGGAGCTGTTTTTT.

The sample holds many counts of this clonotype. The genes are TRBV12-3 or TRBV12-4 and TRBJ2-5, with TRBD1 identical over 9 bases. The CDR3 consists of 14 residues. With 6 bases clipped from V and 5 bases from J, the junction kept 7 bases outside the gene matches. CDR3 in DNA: TGTGCCAGCAGGGGGACAGGGCTGAGGGAGACCCAGTACTTC. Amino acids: CASRGTGLRETQYF.

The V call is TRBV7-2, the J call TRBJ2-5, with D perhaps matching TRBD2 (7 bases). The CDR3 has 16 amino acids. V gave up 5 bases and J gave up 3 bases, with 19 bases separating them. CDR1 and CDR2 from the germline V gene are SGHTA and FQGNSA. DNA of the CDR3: TGTGCCAGCAGCCAAGATGGAGGGGGGGTAGAAGAGACCCAGTACTTC. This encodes CASSQDGGGVEETQYF. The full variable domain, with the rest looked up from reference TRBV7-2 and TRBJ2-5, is GAGVSQSPSNKVTEKGKDVELRCDPISGHTALYWYRQSLGQGLEFLIYFQGNSAPDKSGLPSDRFSAERTGGSVSTLTIQRTQQEDSAVYLCASSQDGGGVEETQYFGPGTRLLVL.